The rows below give T cell receptor beta chains drawn from one sample of a study of OX40 agonist ivuxolimab in advanced cancers. Data came from immunoSEQ multiplex PCR; TCRdb stores just in-frame clones and leaves some out. The sample lists some 97,000 clones, about 91% seen once, with around 0.15% in the top ten. Sequenced here: CD4+ or CD8+ T cells sorted from blood, sampled in a trial of the OX40 agonist ivuxolimab. The receptors come from an adult with an advanced solid tumor such as melanoma, head and neck, liver or kidney cancer. Both conserved end residues are part of each CDR3. A D gene is named only where the DNA matches it firmly. Size is omitted from some rows. Given values are once, few, many or a class for expanded clones.

D	V	size	J	CDR3	DNA
-	TRBV30	-	TRBJ2-1	CAWSVRAANLYNEQFF	TGTGCCTGGAGTGTACGGGCGGCGAACCTCTACAATGAGCAGTTCTTC
-	TRBV4-1	-	TRBJ1-2	CASSQEGRGPNYGYTF	TGCGCCAGCAGCCAAGAGGGTCGGGGGCCCAACTATGGCTACACCTTC
-	TRBV5-1	-	TRBJ2-1	CASSLEGRREQFF	TGCGCCAGCAGCTTGGAAGGTAGGAGAGAGCAGTTCTTC
-	TRBV28	-	TRBJ1-3	CASSLRSASTHF	TGTGCCAGCAGTTTAAGGAGTGCCTCTACCCATTTT
TRBD2	TRBV5-1	-	TRBJ2-7	CASSASGVTYEQYF	TGCGCCAGCAGCGCAAGCGGGGTTACCTACGAGCAGTACTTC
TRBD2	TRBV9	-	TRBJ2-2	CASSVGSGGNTGELFF	TGTGCCAGCAGCGTAGGGAGCGGGGGGAACACCGGGGAGCTGTTTTTT
-	TRBV11-3	-	TRBJ1-3	CASSSGPGNTIYF	TGTGCCAGCAGCTCGGGGCCTGGAAACACCATATATTTT
-	TRBV30	once	TRBJ1-2	CAWSVLDTYTF	TGTGCCTGGAGTGTTCTGGACACCTACACCTTC
TRBD1	TRBV4-1	-	TRBJ2-7	CASRSPRDRGDEQYF	TGCGCCAGCAGGTCGCCAAGGGACAGGGGAGACGAGCAGTACTTC
-	TRBV30	once	TRBJ1-3	CAWSVVWSGGYSGNTIYF	TGTGCCTGGAGTGTAGTATGGAGCGGCGGATACTCTGGAAACACCATATATTTT